This entry describes one T cell receptor (beta chain). Its antigen is unidentified. Assay: immunoSEQ multiplex PCR; the TCRdb copy retains only in-frame clones and omits some. The sample lists about 31,000 clones, 82% occurring once. V lost 1 base, J lost 0 bases, and 7 bases lay in between. Germline CDR1 SGHTA, CDR2 FQGNSA. The CDR3 contains 15 residues. The source of the sample is a study of Tregs in tolerant kidney transplant recipients. About the study: CD4+CD25+CD127- cells came from approximately three-day belatacept mixed lymphocyte reactions, some with approximately 5-day graft donor restimulation.

Study-wide results and caveats: Tregs expanded with activated donor B cells seemed most donor-specific.

Specimen: Tregs from blood cultured with allogeneic cells. The chain is built from TRBV7-2 and TRBJ2-1; unclear D gene. The origin of this receptor is a human donor in good health. The CDR3 sequence is CASSLEVDSYNEQFF. CDR3 DNA sequence: TGTGCCAGCAGCTTAGAAGTGGACTCCTACAATGAGCAGTTCTTC.